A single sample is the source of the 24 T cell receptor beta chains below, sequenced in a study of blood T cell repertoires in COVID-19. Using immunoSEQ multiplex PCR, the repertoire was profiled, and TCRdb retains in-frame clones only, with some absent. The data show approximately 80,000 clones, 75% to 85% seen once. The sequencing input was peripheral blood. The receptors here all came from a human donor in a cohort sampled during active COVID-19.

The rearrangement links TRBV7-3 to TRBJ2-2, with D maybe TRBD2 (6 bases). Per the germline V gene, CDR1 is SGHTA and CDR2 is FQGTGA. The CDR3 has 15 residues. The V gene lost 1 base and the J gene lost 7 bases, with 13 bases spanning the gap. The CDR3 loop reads CASSLKSPGGGELFF. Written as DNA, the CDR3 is TGTGCCAGCAGCTTAAAGTCACCCGGGGGCGGGGAGCTGTTTTTT.

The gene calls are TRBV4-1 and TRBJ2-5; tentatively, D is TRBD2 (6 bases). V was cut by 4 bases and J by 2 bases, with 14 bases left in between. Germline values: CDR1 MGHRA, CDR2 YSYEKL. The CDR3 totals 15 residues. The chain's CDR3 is CASSPLEGGQETQYF. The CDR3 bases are TGCGCCAGCAGCCCGCTGGAGGGTGGACAAGAGACCCAGTACTTC.

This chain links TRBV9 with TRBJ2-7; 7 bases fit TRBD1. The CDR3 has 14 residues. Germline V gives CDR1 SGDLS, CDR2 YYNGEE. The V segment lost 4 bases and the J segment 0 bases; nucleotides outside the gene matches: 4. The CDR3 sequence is CASSTGTASYEQYF. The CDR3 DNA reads TGTGCCAGCAGCACCGGGACAGCCTCCTACGAGCAGTACTTC. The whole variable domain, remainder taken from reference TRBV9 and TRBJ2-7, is DSGVTQTPKHLITATGQRVTLRCSPRSGDLSVYWYQQSLDQGLQFLIQYYNGEERAKGNILERFSAQQFPDLHSELNLSSLELGDSALYFCASSTGTASYEQYFGPGTRLTVT.

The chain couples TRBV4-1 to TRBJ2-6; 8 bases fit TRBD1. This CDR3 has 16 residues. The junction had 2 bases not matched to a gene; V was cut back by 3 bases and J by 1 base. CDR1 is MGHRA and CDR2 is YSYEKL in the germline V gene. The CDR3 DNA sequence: TGCGCCAGCAGCCACAGACAGGGGTCTGGGGCCAACGTCCTGACTTTC. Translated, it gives CASSHRQGSGANVLTF.

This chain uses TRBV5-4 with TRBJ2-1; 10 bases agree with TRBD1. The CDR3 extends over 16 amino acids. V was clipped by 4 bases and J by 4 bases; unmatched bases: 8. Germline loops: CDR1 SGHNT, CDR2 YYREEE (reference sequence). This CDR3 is CASSLGPGQGYNEQFF. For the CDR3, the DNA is TGTGCCAGCAGCCTTGGACCGGGACAGGGGTACAATGAGCAGTTCTTC.

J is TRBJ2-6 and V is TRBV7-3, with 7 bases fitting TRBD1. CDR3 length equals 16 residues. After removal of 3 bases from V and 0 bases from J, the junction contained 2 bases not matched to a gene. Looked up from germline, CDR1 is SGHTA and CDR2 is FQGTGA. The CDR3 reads CASSLDRSSGANVLTF. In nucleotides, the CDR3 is TGTGCCAGCAGCTTGGACAGGAGCTCTGGGGCCAACGTCCTGACTTTC.

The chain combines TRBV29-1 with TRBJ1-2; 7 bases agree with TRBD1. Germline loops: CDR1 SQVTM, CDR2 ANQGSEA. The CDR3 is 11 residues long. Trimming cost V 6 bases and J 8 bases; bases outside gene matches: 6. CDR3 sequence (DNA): TGCAGCGTCGGGACAGAGGGAGGCTACACCTTC. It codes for CSVGTEGGYTF.

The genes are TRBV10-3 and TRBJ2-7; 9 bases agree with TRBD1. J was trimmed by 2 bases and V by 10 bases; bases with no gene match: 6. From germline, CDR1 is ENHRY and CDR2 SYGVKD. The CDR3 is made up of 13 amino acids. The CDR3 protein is CATTGTGPYEQYF. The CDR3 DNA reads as TGTGCCACCACAGGGACAGGGCCCTACGAGCAGTACTTC.

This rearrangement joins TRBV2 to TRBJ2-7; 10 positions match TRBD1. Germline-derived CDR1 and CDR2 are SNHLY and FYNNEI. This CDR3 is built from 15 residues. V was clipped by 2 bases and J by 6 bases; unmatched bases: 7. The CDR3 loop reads CASSERGTGAGEQYF. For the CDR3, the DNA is TGTGCCAGCAGTGAAAGGGGGACAGGGGCGGGCGAGCAGTACTTC.

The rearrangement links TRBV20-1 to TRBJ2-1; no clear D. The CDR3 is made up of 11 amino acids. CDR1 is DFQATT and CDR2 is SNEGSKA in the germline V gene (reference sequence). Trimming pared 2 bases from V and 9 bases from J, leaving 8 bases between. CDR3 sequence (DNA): TGCAGTGCTAGACACCGGTTTGAGCAGTTCTTC. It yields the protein CSARHRFEQFF.

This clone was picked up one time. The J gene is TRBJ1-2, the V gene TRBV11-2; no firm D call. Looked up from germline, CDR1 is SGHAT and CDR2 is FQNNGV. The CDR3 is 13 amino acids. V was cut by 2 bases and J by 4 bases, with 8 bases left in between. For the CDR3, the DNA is TGTGCCAGCAGCTTATCCCCAGGCTATGGCTACACCTTC. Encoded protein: CASSLSPGYGYTF.

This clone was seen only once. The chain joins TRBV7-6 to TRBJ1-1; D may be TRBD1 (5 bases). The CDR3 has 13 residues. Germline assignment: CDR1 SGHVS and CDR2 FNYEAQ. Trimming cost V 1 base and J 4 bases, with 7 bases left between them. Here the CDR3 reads CASSLEGITEAFF. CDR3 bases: TGTGCCAGCAGCTTAGAGGGGATCACTGAAGCTTTCTTT.

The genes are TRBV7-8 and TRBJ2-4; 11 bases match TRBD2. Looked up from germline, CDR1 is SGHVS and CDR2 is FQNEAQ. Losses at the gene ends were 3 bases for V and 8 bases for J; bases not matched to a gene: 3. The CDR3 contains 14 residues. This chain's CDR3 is CASSFTSGRDIQYF. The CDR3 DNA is TGTGCCAGCAGCTTTACTAGCGGGAGAGACATTCAGTACTTC.

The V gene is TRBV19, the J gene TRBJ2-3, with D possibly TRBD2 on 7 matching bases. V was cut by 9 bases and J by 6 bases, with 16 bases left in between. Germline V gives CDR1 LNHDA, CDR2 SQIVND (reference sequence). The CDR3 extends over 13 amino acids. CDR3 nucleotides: TGTGCCAGCTCACGGGGGGCCGCGGATACGCAGTATTTT. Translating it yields CASSRGAADTQYF.

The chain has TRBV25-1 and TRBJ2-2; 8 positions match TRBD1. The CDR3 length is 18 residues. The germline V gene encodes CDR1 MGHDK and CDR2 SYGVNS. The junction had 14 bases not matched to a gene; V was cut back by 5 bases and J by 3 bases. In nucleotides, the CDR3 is TGTGCCAGCAGTCCCCAGACCCGGGACAGGTCTCACACCGGGGAGCTGTTTTTT. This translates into CASSPQTRDRSHTGELFF.

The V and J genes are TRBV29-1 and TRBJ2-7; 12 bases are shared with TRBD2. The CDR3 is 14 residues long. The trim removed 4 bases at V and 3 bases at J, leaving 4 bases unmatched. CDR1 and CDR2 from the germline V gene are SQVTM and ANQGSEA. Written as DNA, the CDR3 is TGCAGCGTTGCTACTAGCGGGGGGTTCTACGAGCAGTACTTC. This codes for CSVATSGGFYEQYF.

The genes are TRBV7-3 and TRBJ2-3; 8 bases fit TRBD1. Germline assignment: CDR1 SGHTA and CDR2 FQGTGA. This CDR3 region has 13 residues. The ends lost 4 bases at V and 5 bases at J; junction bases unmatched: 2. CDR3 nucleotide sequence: TGTGCCAGCAGCTCGACAGGGGAAGATACGCAGTATTTT. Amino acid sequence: CASSSTGEDTQYF. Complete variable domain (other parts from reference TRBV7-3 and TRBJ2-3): GAGVSQTPSNKVTEKGKYVELRCDPISGHTALYWYRQSLGQGPEFLIYFQGTGAADDSGLPNDRFFAVRPEGSVSTLKIQRTERGDSAVYLCASSSTGEDTQYFGPGTRLTVL.

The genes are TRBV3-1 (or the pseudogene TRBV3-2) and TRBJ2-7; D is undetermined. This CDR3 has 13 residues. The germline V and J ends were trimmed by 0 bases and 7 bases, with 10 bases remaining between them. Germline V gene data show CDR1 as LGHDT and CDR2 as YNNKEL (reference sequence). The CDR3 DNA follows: TGTGCCAGCAGCCAAGATCAGGTCCGGGAGCAGTACTTC. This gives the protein CASSQDQVREQYF.

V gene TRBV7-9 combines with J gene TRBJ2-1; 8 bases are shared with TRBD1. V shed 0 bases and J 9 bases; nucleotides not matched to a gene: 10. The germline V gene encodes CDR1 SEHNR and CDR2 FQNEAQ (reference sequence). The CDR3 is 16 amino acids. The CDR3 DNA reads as TGTGCCAGCAGCTTAGCGTCGGTATTAACAGGGGGTGAGCAGTTCTTC. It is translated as CASSLASVLTGGEQFF.

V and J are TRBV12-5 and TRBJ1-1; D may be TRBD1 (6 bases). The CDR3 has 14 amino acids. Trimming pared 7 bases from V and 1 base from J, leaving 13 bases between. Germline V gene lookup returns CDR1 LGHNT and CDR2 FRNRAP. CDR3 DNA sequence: TGTGCTAGTGCCTGGGACATCCGGAACACTGAAGCTTTCTTT. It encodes CASAWDIRNTEAFF.

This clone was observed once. CDR3 DNA sequence: TGTGCCACCCGGGACAGGGGTTGGGACACCATATATTTT. This sequence encodes CATRDRGWDTIYF. This chain joins TRBV6-5 and TRBJ1-3, with TRBD1 matching over 10 bases. V was clipped by 10 bases and J by 8 bases; unmatched bases: 8. Germline V gives CDR1 MNHEY, CDR2 SVGAGI. This CDR3 contains 13 residues.

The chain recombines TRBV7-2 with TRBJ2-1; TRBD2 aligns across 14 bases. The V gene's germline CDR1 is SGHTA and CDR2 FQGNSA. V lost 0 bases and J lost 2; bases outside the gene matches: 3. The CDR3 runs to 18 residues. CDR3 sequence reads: CASSLATSGGAAYNEQFF. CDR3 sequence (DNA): TGTGCCAGCAGCTTAGCGACTAGCGGGGGGGCCGCCTACAATGAGCAGTTCTTC.

The CDR3 sequence: CAWGRGATNEKLFF. The CDR3 DNA is TGTGCCTGGGGAAGGGGCGCAACTAATGAAAAACTGTTTTTT. The chain recombines TRBV30 with TRBJ1-4, with D tentatively TRBD1 (5 bases). The V and J ends lost 5 bases and 0 bases respectively, with 10 bases between them. Germline CDR1 reads GTSNPN; CDR2 reads SVGIG (reference sequence). The CDR3 length is 14 residues.

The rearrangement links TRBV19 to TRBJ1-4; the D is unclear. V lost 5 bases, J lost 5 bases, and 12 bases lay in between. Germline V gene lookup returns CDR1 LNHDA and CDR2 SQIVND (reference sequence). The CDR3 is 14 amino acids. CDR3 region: CASSSRERNEKLFF. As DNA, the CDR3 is TGTGCCAGTAGTTCCCGGGAACGAAATGAAAAACTGTTTTTT. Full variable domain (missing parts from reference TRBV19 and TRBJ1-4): DGGITQSPKYLFRKEGQNVTLSCEQNLNHDAMYWYRQDPGQGLRLIYYSQIVNDFQKGDIAEGYSVSREKKESFPLTVTSAQKNPTAFYLCASSSRERNEKLFFGSGTQLSVL.